This T cell receptor beta chain emerged from a study of T cell repertoires in ileal Crohn's disease. Germline CDR1 is SGHTA and CDR2 is FQGNSA. The CDR3 contains 15 residues. The germline V and J ends were trimmed by 5 bases and 0 bases, with 11 bases remaining between them. Profiled with immunoSEQ multiplex PCR; TCRdb holds only in-frame clones, not every one. The sample contains about 13,000 clones, around two thirds of which appear only once. Noted time point: neoterminal ileum biopsy at postoperative endoscopy, about 6 months after surgery. The chain recombines TRBV7-2 with TRBJ1-5; maybe TRBD1 (6 bases). The specimen sequenced was ileal tissue. The receptor was derived from an adult with Crohn's disease. CDR3 residues: CASSLWTDSNQPQHF. The CDR3 DNA reads TGTGCCAGCAGCCTATGGACAGATAGCAATCAGCCCCAGCATTTT.